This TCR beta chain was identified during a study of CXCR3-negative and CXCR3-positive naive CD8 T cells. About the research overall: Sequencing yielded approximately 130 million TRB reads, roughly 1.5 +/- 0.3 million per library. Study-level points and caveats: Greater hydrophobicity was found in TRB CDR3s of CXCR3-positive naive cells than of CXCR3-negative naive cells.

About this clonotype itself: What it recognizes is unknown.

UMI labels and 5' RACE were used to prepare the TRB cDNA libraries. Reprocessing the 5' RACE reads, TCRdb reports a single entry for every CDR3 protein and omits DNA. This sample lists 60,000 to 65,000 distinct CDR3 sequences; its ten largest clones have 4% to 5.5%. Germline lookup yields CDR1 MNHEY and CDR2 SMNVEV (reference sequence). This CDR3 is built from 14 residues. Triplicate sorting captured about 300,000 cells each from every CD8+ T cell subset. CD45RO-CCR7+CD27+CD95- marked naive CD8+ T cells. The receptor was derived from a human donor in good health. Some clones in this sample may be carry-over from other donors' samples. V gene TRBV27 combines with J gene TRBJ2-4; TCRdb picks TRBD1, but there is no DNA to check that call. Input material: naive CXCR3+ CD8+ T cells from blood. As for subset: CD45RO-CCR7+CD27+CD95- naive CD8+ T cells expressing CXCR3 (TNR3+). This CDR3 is CASRDSGGQNIQYF.